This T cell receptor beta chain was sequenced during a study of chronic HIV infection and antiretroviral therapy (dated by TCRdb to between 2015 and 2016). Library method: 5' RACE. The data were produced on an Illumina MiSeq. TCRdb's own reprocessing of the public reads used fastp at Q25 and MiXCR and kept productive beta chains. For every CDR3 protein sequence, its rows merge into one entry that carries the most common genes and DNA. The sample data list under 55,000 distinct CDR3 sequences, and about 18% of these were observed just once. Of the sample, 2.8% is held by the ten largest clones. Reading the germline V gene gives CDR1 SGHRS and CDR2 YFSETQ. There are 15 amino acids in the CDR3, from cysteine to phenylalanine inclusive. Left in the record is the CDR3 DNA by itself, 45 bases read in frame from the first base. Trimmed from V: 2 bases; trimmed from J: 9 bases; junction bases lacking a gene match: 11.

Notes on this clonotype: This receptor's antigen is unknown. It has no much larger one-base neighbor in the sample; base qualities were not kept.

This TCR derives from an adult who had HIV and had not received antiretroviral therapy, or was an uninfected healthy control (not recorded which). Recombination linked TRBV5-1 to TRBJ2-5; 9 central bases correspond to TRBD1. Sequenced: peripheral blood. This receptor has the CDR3 CASSFGTGQEKAQYF. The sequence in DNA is TGCGCCAGCAGCTTCGGGACAGGGCAAGAGAAGGCCCAGTACTTC.